Below, 18 T cell receptor beta chains from the same sample are listed, as sequenced in a study of cytotoxic CD8 clonotypes in ibrutinib-treated CLL. The method was immunoSEQ multiplex PCR; TCRdb's version includes in-frame clones alone and lacks a portion of them. The sample shows around 70,000 clones, 90% of them seen only once. Sequencing used PBMCs, obtained after 12 months of ibrutinib treatment. These TCRs come from a human donor with chronic lymphocytic leukemia.

The rearrangement links TRBV6-1 to TRBJ1-4; TRBD1 aligns across 8 bases. Unmatched junction bases numbered 3, after V lost 3 bases and J lost 6 bases. The CDR3 loop spans 14 amino acids. The germline V gene encodes CDR1 MNHNS and CDR2 SASEGT. The CDR3 DNA reads as TGTGCCAGCAGTGACACAGGGGGTGATGAAAAACTGTTTTTT. Protein sequence: CASSDTGGDEKLFF.

The chain links TRBV28 to TRBJ2-7; possible D gene TRBD1, 6 bases. The ends were cut back, 8 bases at V and 0 bases at J, with 17 bases in the middle. Germline values: CDR1 MDHEN, CDR2 SYDVKM. The length of the CDR3 is 15 residues. The CDR3 loop reads CASARDTIFSYEQYF. The CDR3 DNA reads as TGTGCCAGCGCAAGGGACACCATTTTCTCCTACGAGCAGTACTTC.

Details on this clone: One end of the junction fails to match germline, which may point to a read error. The chain links TRBV6-5 to TRBJ2-2; 8 bases agree with TRBD2. Germline-derived CDR1 and CDR2 are MNHEY and SVGAGI. This CDR3 has 15 amino acids. CDR3 in DNA: TGTGCCAGCAGTTATGATAGCGGGAACCCCGGGGAGCTGTTTTTT. Translation: CASSYDSGNPGELFF.

The chain couples TRBV30 to TRBJ2-2; 9 nucleotides align to TRBD2. V was pared by 0 bases and J by 2 bases, with 4 bases of the junction left unmatched. Germline CDR1 and CDR2: GTSNPN and SVGIG (reference sequence). The CDR3 sequence is 16 residues long. In nucleotides, the CDR3 is TGTGCCTGGAGTGTTTATCTAGCGGGAAACACCGGGGAGCTGTTTTTT. Protein product: CAWSVYLAGNTGELFF.

This rearrangement joins TRBV6-5 to TRBJ1-2; D uncertain. The CDR3 is 12 residues long. Per the germline V gene, CDR1 is MNHEY and CDR2 is SVGAGI. The germline V and J ends were trimmed by 8 bases and 3 bases, with 10 bases remaining between them. CDR3 bases: TGTGCCAGCTTGCACTATGACTATGGCTACACCTTC. It is translated as CASLHYDYGYTF.

This chain uses TRBV2 with TRBJ2-5; 7 bases fit TRBD1. The CDR3 has 14 amino acids. V lost 7 bases and J lost 1; bases outside the gene matches: 6. Germline V CDR1 and CDR2: SNHLY, FYNNEI. CDR3 nucleotide sequence: TGTGCCAGCAATCGGGACAGCCGCCAAGAGACCCAGTACTTC. It yields the protein CASNRDSRQETQYF.

The rearrangement uses TRBV7-9 and TRBJ2-1; perhaps TRBD2 as D (5 bases). V lost 1 base, J lost 0 bases, and 16 bases lay in between. Germline V CDR1 and CDR2: SEHNR, FQNEAQ (reference sequence). This CDR3 comprises 18 residues. In DNA, the CDR3 is TGTGCCAGCAGCTTAGGCGTCGGCGGGTTAAGCTCCTACAATGAGCAGTTCTTC. It is translated as CASSLGVGGLSSYNEQFF.

The chain is built from TRBV7-2 and TRBJ2-7; TRBD2 matches 7 bases. Germline-derived CDR1 and CDR2 are SGHTA and FQGNSA. This CDR3 has 15 amino acids. V shed 1 base and J 4 bases; nucleotides not matched to a gene: 7. This CDR3 reads CASSLGGGIPYEQYF. For the CDR3, the DNA is TGTGCCAGCAGCTTAGGCGGGGGAATTCCTTACGAGCAGTACTTC.

CDR3 region: CASSLILAANEQFF. The CDR3 nucleotides are TGTGCCAGCAGCTTAATACTAGCGGCCAATGAGCAGTTCTTC. This chain joins TRBV5-6 and TRBJ2-1, with 8 bases identical to TRBD2. Looked up from germline, CDR1 is SGHDT and CDR2 is YYEEEE. This CDR3 is built from 14 residues. With 2 bases clipped from V and 6 bases from J, the junction kept 4 bases outside the gene matches.

This clone was counted between two and nine times. V gene TRBV25-1 combines with J gene TRBJ2-7; possibly TRBD2 for D (5 bases). The germline V gene encodes CDR1 MGHDK and CDR2 SYGVNS. The CDR3 consists of 18 residues. V lost 6 bases to trimming and J lost 3 bases, with 27 bases between them. The DNA of the CDR3 is TGTGCCAGCAGCCACACCCCGGAGGAGAATAATCCCAACTACGAGCAGTACTTC. This codes for CASSHTPEENNPNYEQYF.

The chain carries TRBV4-3 and TRBJ1-1; D possibly corresponds to TRBD1 (5 bases). The CDR3 consists of 15 residues. CDR1 and CDR2 (germline): LGHNA, YSLEER. V was cut by 2 bases and J by 2 bases, with 12 bases left in between. CDR3 region: CASSQSWGRNTEAFF. CDR3 bases: TGCGCCAGCAGCCAATCATGGGGCCGCAACACTGAAGCTTTCTTT.

CDR3 bases: TGTGCCAGCAGTGGCACGGGATCTATGGTCGGCTACACCTTC. Protein product: CASSGTGSMVGYTF. The chain recombines TRBV6-6 with TRBJ1-2; D ambiguous. The CDR3 is 14 residues long. Germline CDR1 is MNHNY and CDR2 is SVGAGI (reference sequence). Between the trimmed V and J ends, which lost 5 bases and 8 bases, there was a span of 18 bases.

The chain has TRBV5-5 and TRBJ2-4, with D possibly TRBD1 on 7 matching bases. Trimming removed 2 bases from V and 0 bases from J, with 15 bases in between. The CDR3 runs 17 residues. In germline, CDR1 is SGHKS, CDR2 YYEKEE (reference sequence). CDR3 sequence (DNA): TGTGCCAGCAGCTTAGTCGGAGGGGGCATAGCCAAAAACATTCAGTACTTC. This encodes CASSLVGGGIAKNIQYF.

The chain combines TRBV4-3 with TRBJ2-1; D might be TRBD2 (6 bases). Trimming shortened V by 4 bases and J by 0 bases, and 22 bases separated the two germline ends. The CDR3 has 19 amino acids. Looked up from germline, CDR1 is LGHNA and CDR2 is YSLEER. The CDR3 loop is CASSPGGTAIRSSYNEQFF. Written as DNA, the CDR3 is TGCGCCAGCAGCCCCGGCGGGACGGCTATCCGCAGCTCCTACAATGAGCAGTTCTTC.

This clone was counted a single time. The chain carries TRBV5-1 and TRBJ2-7; TRBD2 matches 7 bases. There are 14 residues in the CDR3. V shed 3 bases, J shed 0 bases, and the junction held 3 bases outside the gene matches. Germline CDR1 is SGHRS and CDR2 is YFSETQ. The CDR3 loop is CASSSSGNSYEQYF. The CDR3 coding sequence is TGCGCCAGCAGCTCGAGCGGGAACTCCTACGAGCAGTACTTC.

This clone has just a few counts. This rearrangement joins TRBV2 to TRBJ2-7, with TRBD1 matching 7 bases. J gave up 4 bases and V 6 bases, and 9 bases lay outside the gene matches. This CDR3 is 14 amino acids long. Looked up from germline, CDR1 is SNHLY and CDR2 is FYNNEI. The CDR3 region has the DNA TGTGCCAGCAGGTCCGGACAGGTTATATACGAGCAGTACTTC. Its protein product is CASRSGQVIYEQYF.

This clone was observed a single time. DNA of the CDR3: TGTGCCAGCTCCCTAGTTAGCACTAGCGGGATCCATGAGCAGTTCTTC. Its translation: CASSLVSTSGIHEQFF. The genes are TRBV18 and TRBJ2-1; 10 nucleotides match TRBD2. The CDR3 contains 16 residues. Germline CDR1 is KGHSH and CDR2 is LQKENI. The junction had 13 bases not matched to a gene; V was cut back by 6 bases and J by 8 bases.

CDR3 residues: CASSAGTGGEGYGYTF. For the CDR3, the DNA is TGTGCCAGTAGTGCCGGGACAGGGGGCGAGGGCTATGGCTACACCTTC. The rearrangement joins TRBV19 to TRBJ1-2, with 12 bases aligning to TRBD1. The CDR3 spans 16 residues. V trimming: 5 bases; J trimming: 4 bases; junction bases outside the gene matches: 8. Germline values: CDR1 LNHDA, CDR2 SQIVND (reference sequence). The complete variable domain, with remaining parts taken from reference TRBV19 and TRBJ1-2, reads DGGITQSPKYLFRKEGQNVTLSCEQNLNHDAMYWYRQDPGQGLRLIYYSQIVNDFQKGDIAEGYSVSREKKESFPLTVTSAQKNPTAFYLCASSAGTGGEGYGYTFGSGTRLTVV.